Reported below is one T cell receptor (beta chain). This entry is derived from a study of Tregs in tolerant kidney transplant recipients. The V gene's germline CDR1 is LNHDA and CDR2 SQIVND (reference sequence). The V gene end was trimmed by 3 bases and the J gene end by 2 bases; junction bases not matched to a gene: 9. The CDR3 has 16 residues. Clones were sequenced by immunoSEQ multiplex PCR, and TCRdb holds only the in-frame ones, with some missing. The data hold 75,000 to 100,000 clones, with around nine tenths observed a single time. Sequencing was done on a sample of CD8+ T cells from blood. This TCR was sampled from a human donor in good health. This chain connects TRBV19 to TRBJ2-7; 8 bases are a match to TRBD1. CDR3 sequence: CASSIMWGQVTYEQYF. The DNA for the CDR3 is TGTGCCAGTAGTATTATGTGGGGACAGGTCACCTACGAGCAGTACTTC. The complete variable domain, with remaining parts taken from reference TRBV19 and TRBJ2-7, reads DGGITQSPKYLFRKEGQNVTLSCEQNLNHDAMYWYRQDPGQGLRLIYYSQIVNDFQKGDIAEGYSVSREKKESFPLTVTSAQKNPTAFYLCASSIMWGQVTYEQYFGPGTRLTVT.